This T cell receptor (beta chain) comes out of a study of T cells after yellow fever vaccination. V lost 6 bases to trimming and J lost 6 bases; unmatched junction nucleotides: 7. CDR1 is MNHEY, CDR2 SMNVEV, per germline (reference sequence). The CDR3 contains 15 residues. This clonotype was counted only a few times. TCRdb called the 5' RACE reads again in MiXCR, with one record for every CDR3 protein. The table includes around 200,000 distinct CDR3 sequences, approximately 11% detected once. The origin of this receptor is a man younger than 30 who received the YFV17D yellow fever vaccine. The chain combines TRBV27 with TRBJ2-2; TRBD2 matches at 10 bases. The sample in question was CD8+ T cells sorted from PBMCs, obtained 15 days after the yellow fever booster vaccination. Here the CDR3 reads CASRKAGGPPGELFF. The CDR3 DNA is TGTGCCAGCAGAAAAGCGGGGGGGCCGCCCGGGGAGCTGTTTTTT.